What follows are 27 T cell receptor beta chains derived from one specimen sequenced in a study of OX40 agonist ivuxolimab in advanced cancers. Repertoires were generated with immunoSEQ multiplex PCR, while TCRdb's copy carries only in-frame clones and drops some. The repertoire holds tens of thousands of clones, roughly 83% seen once, with around 4.3% in the top ten. The sequenced sample was CD4+ or CD8+ T cells sorted from blood, obtained in a trial of the OX40 agonist ivuxolimab. The receptors here all came from an adult with an advanced solid tumor such as melanoma, head and neck, liver or kidney cancer.

The sample holds a few counts of this clone. The chain is built from TRBV30 and TRBJ2-6; D might be TRBD2 (5 bases). The CDR3 totals 15 residues. Germline loops: CDR1 GTSNPN, CDR2 SVGIG (reference sequence). Trimming removed 2 bases at V and 0 bases at J, with 8 bases between. The CDR3 coding sequence is TGTGCCTGGAGTCTTGCGGGCTCTGGGGCCAACGTCCTGACTTTC. Its translation: CAWSLAGSGANVLTF.

The V and J genes are TRBV11-2 and TRBJ1-2, with TRBD1 identical over 9 bases. The germline CDR1 and CDR2 sequences are SGHAT and FQNNGV. Unmatched junction bases numbered 12, after V lost 5 bases and J lost 8 bases. CDR3 length equals 15 residues. As DNA, the CDR3 is TGTGCCAGCAGCCCGATTTCGGGACAGGGTTACGGCTACACCTTC. This codes for CASSPISGQGYGYTF.

This clone was counted a single time. The rearrangement links TRBV20-1 to TRBJ2-7; D is undetermined. V was cut by 3 bases and J by 3 bases, with 6 bases left in between. The CDR3 extends over 11 amino acids. CDR1 and CDR2 from the germline V gene are DFQATT and SNEGSKA (reference sequence). The CDR3 spells CSASDHYEQYF. The CDR3 coding sequence is TGCAGTGCTAGCGACCACTACGAGCAGTACTTC.

This clone has a single count. V gene TRBV5-1 combines with J gene TRBJ1-4; TRBD1 might be the D (5 bases). V was shortened by 3 bases and J by 4 bases, with 10 bases between the two germline ends. The CDR3 spans 14 residues. Per germline, CDR1 SGHRS and CDR2 YFSETQ. The CDR3 region is CASSSGTDNEKLFF. The CDR3 DNA is TGCGCCAGCAGCTCTGGGACGGATAATGAAAAACTGTTTTTT.

In its sample, this clone was seen once. V usage is TRBV7-3 and J usage is TRBJ2-1; 9 bases are shared with TRBD2. The CDR3 extends over 15 amino acids. J gave up 7 bases and V 5 bases, and 9 bases lay outside the gene matches. The germline gives CDR1 SGHTA, CDR2 FQGTGA. CDR3 residues: CASSTYLAGSNEQFF. The DNA of the CDR3 is TGTGCCAGCAGCACCTACCTAGCGGGATCGAATGAGCAGTTCTTC.

This clone was detected only once. The sample holds other DNA sequences that translate to the same CDR3. The chain is built from TRBV5-1 and TRBJ2-5; D call uncertain. Germline-derived CDR1 and CDR2 are SGHRS and YFSETQ. The V end lost 5 bases, the J end lost 5 bases, and 10 bases lay between the germline ends. This CDR3 has 12 amino acids. The CDR3 sequence is CASSLVGETQYF. The CDR3 DNA reads TGCGCCAGCAGTCTGGTGGGGGAGACCCAGTACTTC.

V is TRBV12-2 and J is TRBJ2-1; TRBD2 was called by the table and not checked on the DNA. TRBV12-2 is annotated as a pseudogene. The CDR3 spans 17 residues. In nucleotides, the CDR3 is TGTGCAAGTCGCTTAGCCCAGACTAGCGGGCCTTACAATGAGCAGTTCTTC. It translates to CASRLAQTSGPYNEQFF.

In its sample, this clone is medium-sized (0.01 to 0.1%). V usage is TRBV6-5 and J usage is TRBJ1-2, with D possibly being TRBD1 (5 bases). V was pared by 6 bases and J by 10 bases, with 12 bases between. Germline CDR1 MNHEY, CDR2 SVGAGI. There are 11 residues in the CDR3. The CDR3 sequence: CASSQGQVYTF. The CDR3 bases are TGTGCCAGCAGCCAGGGCCAGGTCTACACCTTC.

As DNA, the CDR3 is TGCAGCGTGGCTAGACTAGCGGGACACCTCTACGAGCAGTACTTC. This gives the protein CSVARLAGHLYEQYF. V and J are TRBV29-1 and TRBJ2-7; 11 bases line up with TRBD2. There are 15 residues in the CDR3. The J segment lost 3 bases and the V segment lost 6 bases, leaving 10 bases of the junction unmatched. Germline V gene sequence: CDR1 SQVTM, CDR2 ANQGSEA.

The chain carries TRBV7-8 and TRBJ2-7; D possibly corresponds to TRBD2 (8 bases). There are 14 residues in the CDR3. The germline V and J ends were trimmed by 6 bases and 0 bases, with 12 bases remaining between them. The germline V gene encodes CDR1 SGHVS and CDR2 FQNEAQ. CDR3 in amino acids: CASRTGTSSYEQYF. DNA of the CDR3: TGTGCCAGCAGGACAGGGACTAGCTCCTACGAGCAGTACTTC.

The rearrangement links TRBV7-2 to TRBJ2-1; 7 positions match TRBD2. V gave up 5 bases and J gave up 7 bases; unmatched junction bases: 2. The CDR3 contains 12 residues. Germline CDR1 SGHTA, CDR2 FQGNSA. Here the CDR3 reads CASSTRENEQFF. CDR3 sequence (DNA): TGTGCCAGCAGCACGCGGGAGAATGAGCAGTTCTTC.

This rearrangement joins TRBV6-7 to TRBJ2-5; weak D call: TRBD2 (5 bases). TRBV6-7 is an open reading frame whose function is uncertain. CDR3 length: 13 amino acids. The germline V and J ends were trimmed by 2 bases and 4 bases, with 8 bases remaining between them. CDR3 in DNA: TGTGCCAGCAGTTACGGACGGGGAGAGACCCAGTACTTC. Residues: CASSYGRGETQYF.

The V gene is TRBV27, the J gene TRBJ2-1, with 9 bases lining up with TRBD2. The V gene end was trimmed by 1 base and the J gene end by 6 bases; junction bases not matched to a gene: 7. The germline V gene has CDR1 MNHEY and CDR2 SMNVEV (reference sequence). The CDR3 is 16 amino acids. CDR3 sequence: CASSLLGGRVGNEQFF. The CDR3 DNA sequence: TGTGCCAGCAGTTTATTAGGCGGGAGGGTGGGCAATGAGCAGTTCTTC.

V gene TRBV19 combines with J gene TRBJ2-1, with D perhaps matching TRBD1 (5 bases). Per the germline V gene, CDR1 is LNHDA and CDR2 is SQIVND (reference sequence). Trimming pared 7 bases from V and 0 bases from J, leaving 13 bases between. The CDR3 is 15 residues long. Written as DNA, the CDR3 is TGTGCCAGTACCCGGACATTAAGCTCCTACAATGAGCAGTTCTTC. It yields the protein CASTRTLSSYNEQFF.

This chain links TRBV27 with TRBJ2-5; TRBD2 is a possible D gene (5 bases). Trimming took off 2 bases at V and 1 base at J, with 11 bases between the two ends. The germline gives CDR1 MNHEY, CDR2 SMNVEV (reference sequence). The CDR3 runs to 15 residues. For the CDR3, the DNA is TGTGCCAGCAGTTTACGCACGGGAATCCAAGAGACCCAGTACTTC. Protein: CASSLRTGIQETQYF.

The chain links TRBV7-2 to TRBJ2-7; 8 nucleotides agree with TRBD2. CDR3 length: 14 amino acids. In germline, CDR1 is SGHTA, CDR2 FQGNSA. Trimming removed 0 bases from V and 6 bases from J; junction bases left unmatched: 4. The CDR3 sequence: CASSLANAGGEQYF. CDR3 sequence (DNA): TGTGCCAGCAGCTTAGCAAACGCGGGGGGCGAGCAGTACTTC.

This sequence joins TRBV28 and TRBJ1-2, with D perhaps TRBD1 (5 bases). Deletions cut 3 bases from V and 8 bases from J, with 13 bases between. The CDR3 loop spans 13 amino acids. Germline values: CDR1 MDHEN, CDR2 SYDVKM. This chain's CDR3 is CASSFRRGRGYTF. The CDR3 DNA sequence: TGTGCCAGCAGTTTCCGGAGGGGTCGCGGCTACACCTTC.

This sequence joins TRBV29-1 and TRBJ1-4, with D uncertain. The CDR3 sequence is 13 residues long. CDR1 SQVTM and CDR2 ANQGSEA come from the germline V gene. Trimming stripped 1 base from V and 4 bases from J, with 7 bases between. CDR3 region: CSVEGAFNEKLFF. In DNA form, the CDR3 reads TGCAGCGTTGAAGGAGCCTTTAATGAAAAACTGTTTTTT.

The chain couples TRBV18 to TRBJ2-7; 10 bases are shared with TRBD1. CDR1 KGHSH and CDR2 LQKENI come from the germline V gene. There are 17 residues in the CDR3. The J segment lost 1 base and the V segment lost 3 bases, leaving 9 bases of the junction unmatched. The chain's CDR3 is CASSPIPGTGASYEQYF. The CDR3 bases are TGTGCCAGCTCACCTATTCCCGGGACAGGGGCTTCCTACGAGCAGTACTTC. Together with reference TRBV18 and TRBJ2-7, the CDR3 gives the full variable domain: NAGVMQNPRHLVRRRGQEARLRCSPMKGHSHVYWYRQLPEEGLKFMVYLQKENIIDESGMPKERFSAEFPKEGPSILRIQQVVRGDSAAYFCASSPIPGTGASYEQYFGPGTRLTVT.

The chain recombines TRBV7-9 with TRBJ2-7, with 13 bases aligning to TRBD2. This CDR3 has 16 residues. V lost 5 bases and J lost 0; bases outside the gene matches: 4. Germline values: CDR1 SEHNR, CDR2 FQNEAQ (reference sequence). The CDR3 loop is CASSNWTSGSSYEQYF. The CDR3 bases are TGTGCCAGCAGCAACTGGACTAGCGGGAGCTCCTACGAGCAGTACTTC.

The rearrangement links TRBV30 to TRBJ2-1; TRBD2 is a possible D gene (7 bases). Germline assignment: CDR1 GTSNPN and CDR2 SVGIG (reference sequence). Trimming took 3 bases from V and 12 from J, leaving 12 bases between them. The CDR3 spans 11 residues. Here the CDR3 reads CAWSVGGGQFF. CDR3 DNA: TGTGCCTGGAGCGTAGGGGGGGGGCAGTTCTTC.

Comment on this clone: At one end, the junction sequence differs from germline, possibly due to a read error. The CDR3 region has the DNA TGTGCCAGCAGTTTAACGATGGGGACGGAAAACTTC. Encoded protein: CASSLTMGTENF. This chain connects TRBV28 to TRBJ2-5; D is perhaps TRBD1 or TRBD2 (5 bases each). Germline CDR1 reads MDHEN; CDR2 reads SYDVKM. This CDR3 is 12 amino acids long.

The J gene is TRBJ2-7, the V gene TRBV19, with 11 bases that match TRBD2. After removal of 7 bases from V and 3 bases from J, the junction contained 5 bases not matched to a gene. This CDR3 has 14 residues. The germline V gene has CDR1 LNHDA and CDR2 SQIVND (reference sequence). The CDR3, as DNA: TGTGCCAGTACCGGGACTAGCGGTAGCTACGAGCAGTACTTC. Translated, it gives CASTGTSGSYEQYF.

The J gene is TRBJ2-3, the V gene TRBV6-5; TRBD1 aligns across 7 bases. The CDR3 length is 15 residues. The V segment lost 5 bases and the J segment 5 bases; nucleotides outside the gene matches: 10. The germline gives CDR1 MNHEY, CDR2 SVGAGI. The CDR3 sequence is CASSITGQAQDTQYF. The CDR3 DNA is TGTGCCAGCAGTATAACAGGACAGGCTCAAGATACGCAGTATTTT.

V is TRBV28 and J is TRBJ1-2; D is ambiguous. CDR3 length: 14 amino acids. V was cut by 5 bases and J by 4 bases, with 14 bases left in between. CDR1 and CDR2 (germline): MDHEN, SYDVKM. The CDR3 sequence: CASSHPLDTYGYTF. CDR3 bases: TGTGCCAGCAGTCACCCCTTAGATACCTATGGCTACACCTTC.

The chain recombines TRBV6-1 with TRBJ2-1; 13 nucleotides agree with TRBD2. Germline V CDR1 and CDR2: MNHNS, SASEGT. With 3 bases clipped from V and 2 bases from J, the junction kept 1 base outside the gene matches. The CDR3 has 16 amino acids. For the CDR3, the DNA is TGTGCCAGCAGTGAGACTAGCGGGAGGCCCTACAATGAGCAGTTCTTC. Translation gives CASSETSGRPYNEQFF.

This chain joins TRBV5-1 and TRBJ1-5; 7 bases map to TRBD1. Germline CDR1 SGHRS, CDR2 YFSETQ. The J segment lost 6 bases and the V segment lost 5 bases, leaving 11 bases of the junction unmatched. CDR3 length equals 15 residues. CDR3 nucleotide sequence: TGCGCCAGCAGGCTAGGGGGCGATGAGAGTCAGCCCCAGCATTTT. This sequence encodes CASRLGGDESQPQHF.